These 13 T cell receptor beta chains came from one sample sequenced in a study of shared clonotypes between healthy human individuals. Using immunoSEQ multiplex PCR, the repertoire was profiled, and TCRdb retains in-frame clones only, with some absent. Among about 680,000 clones listed, 60% to 80% were seen once. The specimen was memory CD4+ T cells sorted from blood. Stated subset: CD45RA-negative fraction. The receptors come from a woman in her twenties or thirties in good health.

The chain employs TRBV7-9 and TRBJ1-1; 7 bases map to TRBD1. This CDR3 comprises 13 residues. Germline V CDR1 and CDR2: SEHNR, FQNEAQ (reference sequence). V shed 5 bases, J shed 8 bases, and the junction held 8 bases outside the gene matches. The CDR3 nucleotides read TGTGCCAGCAGCACGGACAGGTCAGGGGAAGCTTTCTTT. Residues: CASSTDRSGEAFF.

The sample holds a few counts of this clone. This chain uses TRBV7-2 with TRBJ1-1, with D unclear. CDR1 SGHTA and CDR2 FQGNSA come from the germline V gene. The CDR3 extends over 12 amino acids. Trimming stripped 6 bases from V and 8 bases from J, with 13 bases between. DNA of the CDR3: TGTGCCAGCAGAACCTGGGCAGAAGAAGCTTTCTTT. Translating gives CASRTWAEEAFF.

The chain has TRBV5-6 and TRBJ2-7; 13 nucleotides agree with TRBD2. CDR3 length: 15 residues. V lost 4 bases, J lost 3 bases, and 4 bases stayed unmatched. Germline V lookup: CDR1 SGHDT, CDR2 YYEEEE. This CDR3 is CASSRLAGGSYEQYF. For the CDR3, the DNA is TGTGCCAGCAGCCGACTAGCGGGAGGAAGCTACGAGCAGTACTTC.

V and J are TRBV11-2 and TRBJ2-2; D gene uncertain. The CDR3 is 14 amino acids. Per germline, CDR1 SGHAT and CDR2 FQNNGV. Trimming shortened V by 8 bases and J by 4 bases, and 14 bases separated the two germline ends. CDR3 DNA sequence: TGTGCCAGCGCTTCACACCTACTCACCGGGGAGCTGTTTTTT. Amino acids: CASASHLLTGELFF.

The V call is TRBV29-1, the J call TRBJ2-3; D ambiguous. The CDR3 length is 13 residues. V was trimmed by 8 bases and J by 0 bases, leaving 12 bases between them. Germline V gene lookup returns CDR1 SQVTM and CDR2 ANQGSEA. CDR3 sequence reads: CSTWSSSTDTQYF. The CDR3 DNA is TGCAGCACTTGGTCCTCTAGCACAGATACGCAGTATTTT.

The CDR3 reads CASSPGTGEAYEQYF. The CDR3 nucleotides are TGTGCCAGCTCACCTGGGACAGGCGAAGCCTACGAGCAGTACTTC. The chain employs TRBV18 and TRBJ2-7, with 8 bases that match TRBD1. The V gene's germline CDR1 is KGHSH and CDR2 LQKENI. The CDR3 covers 15 residues. Germline trimming cut 3 bases from V and 2 bases from J; bases unmatched to any gene: 6.

The genes are TRBV27 and TRBJ2-7; tentatively, D is TRBD2 (5 bases). Deletions cut 3 bases from V and 12 bases from J, with 18 bases between. This CDR3 is built from 13 residues. The germline gives CDR1 MNHEY, CDR2 SMNVEV (reference sequence). The CDR3, as DNA: TGTGCCAGCAGTTTGGCGGACTCCCAGGTTAGGTACTTC. The encoded protein is CASSLADSQVRYF.

The rearrangement uses TRBV28 and TRBJ2-7, with 9 bases identical to TRBD1. The CDR3 runs 15 residues. Per the germline V gene, CDR1 is MDHEN and CDR2 is SYDVKM. V was pared by 5 bases and J by 4 bases, with 9 bases of the junction left unmatched. This chain's CDR3 is CASSATGGVGYEQYF. The CDR3, as DNA: TGTGCCAGCAGTGCAACAGGGGGCGTGGGTTACGAGCAGTACTTC.

The chain couples TRBV5-4 to TRBJ2-3; TRBD2 agrees at 10 bases. The germline CDR1 and CDR2 sequences are SGHNT and YYREEE (reference sequence). The J segment lost 4 bases and the V segment lost 5 bases, leaving 4 bases of the junction unmatched. This CDR3 has 14 amino acids. The CDR3 bases are TGTGCCAGCAGAGCGGGAGGGTCTGCAGATACGCAGTATTTT. Translation: CASRAGGSADTQYF. The entire variable domain, with the rest obtained from reference TRBV5-4 and TRBJ2-3, is as follows: ETGVTQSPTHLIKTRGQQVTLRCSSQSGHNTVSWYQQALGQGPQFIFQYYREEENGRGNFPPRFSGLQFPNYSSELNVNALELDDSALYLCASRAGGSADTQYFGPGTRLTVL.

The V call is TRBV2, the J call TRBJ2-7; TRBD2 aligns across 14 bases. Germline lookup yields CDR1 SNHLY and CDR2 FYNNEI. The CDR3 covers 16 residues. Trimming at V came to 7 bases and at J to 1 base, leaving 6 bases not matched to a gene. The chain's CDR3 is CASKGLAGAFSYEQYF. The CDR3 DNA reads as TGTGCCAGCAAGGGACTAGCGGGAGCATTTTCCTACGAGCAGTACTTC.

The chain uses TRBV5-6 and TRBJ2-3, with a weak D call TRBD2 (6 bases). The CDR3 extends over 15 amino acids. Per the germline V gene, CDR1 is SGHDT and CDR2 is YYEEEE. Trimming removed 1 base at V and 4 bases at J, with 13 bases between. CDR3 in amino acids: CASSLTGQRADTQYF. In DNA form, the CDR3 reads TGTGCCAGCAGCTTGACTGGCCAGCGGGCAGATACGCAGTATTTT.

The rearrangement links TRBV5-1 to TRBJ1-2; D ambiguous. V lost 0 bases and J 6 bases, leaving 9 bases between the germline ends. CDR1 is SGHRS and CDR2 is YFSETQ in the germline V gene. The CDR3 extends over 13 amino acids. The chain's CDR3 is CASSLVGINGYTF. CDR3 bases: TGCGCCAGCAGCTTGGTAGGGATTAATGGCTACACCTTC.

In this sample, this clone turned up a few times. V and J are TRBV29-1 and TRBJ2-2; TRBD2 is a possible D gene (5 bases). This CDR3 region has 14 residues. The V and J ends lost 5 bases and 0 bases respectively, with 10 bases between them. The V gene's germline CDR1 is SQVTM and CDR2 ANQGSEA. CDR3 sequence reads: CSVFGIANTGELFF. DNA of the CDR3: TGCAGCGTTTTCGGGATAGCGAACACCGGGGAGCTGTTTTTT.